This T cell receptor beta chain was sequenced for a study of blood T cell repertoires in COVID-19. Study details: The United States, Italy and Spain provided the acute and convalescent COVID-19 samples. Nucleic acid was either cDNA or gDNA, and it came from T cells, B-cell-depleted T cells, or PBMCs.

In the authors' methods: Using reference gene primer amplification, nucleated cell counts were estimated. Only in-frame clones appear in the TCRdb table, and some are missing; sequencing was by immunoSEQ multiplex PCR. V and J calls and clone size are given by that table; D and trimming were obtained from the DNA. The table has a few hundred thousand clones, 70% to 90% seen once. CDR1 and CDR2 (germline): MNHNS, SASEGT. Trimming at V came to 0 bases and at J to 3 bases, leaving 1 base not matched to a gene. The CDR3 spans 14 residues. Seattle's enrolled individuals joined amid active infection and were then monitored longitudinally. Only one count was recorded for this clone.

Specimen: peripheral blood. The rearrangement uses TRBV6-1 and TRBJ1-2; TRBD1 agrees at 7 bases. This sequence was found in a man aged 50 or older with COVID-19, enrolled during active disease. The CDR3 coding sequence is TGTGCCAGCAGTGAAGCGGGACAGCACTATGGCTACACCTTC. Translation gives CASSEAGQHYGYTF.